One and the same sample provided the 8 T cell receptor beta chains below, sequenced in a study of T cell changes during pregnancy in multiple sclerosis. Sequencing used immunoSEQ multiplex PCR; TCRdb keeps in-frame clones, though not all of them. The data show around 40,000 clones, roughly nine tenths seen once. Sequencing was performed on CD4+ T cells from peripheral blood mononuclear cells, taken in the second trimester of pregnancy. The receptors originated from a female donor with multiple sclerosis, enrolled in a pregnancy study.

CDR3 sequence reads: CASSESGTGGREKLFF. The CDR3 DNA is TGTGCCAGCAGTGAATCCGGGACAGGGGGGCGGGAAAAACTGTTTTTT. The gene calls are TRBV6-1 and TRBJ1-4, with 11 bases identical to TRBD1. V gave up 2 bases and J gave up 8 bases; unmatched junction bases: 7. Germline assignment: CDR1 MNHNS and CDR2 SASEGT. The CDR3 has 16 residues.

The chain has TRBV6-6 and TRBJ1-5; D remains unclear. Germline loops: CDR1 MNHNY, CDR2 SVGAGI (reference sequence). Trimming took 5 bases from V and 1 from J, leaving 9 bases between them. The CDR3 spans 14 residues. The CDR3 nucleotides are TGTGCCAGCAGTCCCACAGAAAGCAATCAGCCCCAGCATTTT. This gives the protein CASSPTESNQPQHF.

The chain has TRBV18 and TRBJ1-5; the match to TRBD1 covers 7 bases. CDR1 is KGHSH, CDR2 LQKENI, per germline. V shed 3 bases, J shed 6 bases, and the junction held 11 bases outside the gene matches. The CDR3 length is 16 residues. Here the CDR3 DNA reads TGTGCCAGCTCACCCTCCCGGGACCCAGGGGGTCAGCCCCAGCATTTT. It specifies CASSPSRDPGGQPQHF. Supplemented by reference TRBV18 and TRBJ1-5, the full variable domain reads NAGVMQNPRHLVRRRGQEARLRCSPMKGHSHVYWYRQLPEEGLKFMVYLQKENIIDESGMPKERFSAEFPKEGPSILRIQQVVRGDSAAYFCASSPSRDPGGQPQHFGDGTRLSIL.

The rearrangement joins TRBV7-9 to TRBJ1-2, with 9 bases lining up with TRBD1. The V gene's germline CDR1 is SEHNR and CDR2 FQNEAQ (reference sequence). J was trimmed by 4 bases and V by 3 bases; bases with no gene match: 15. The CDR3 is 18 amino acids. CDR3 protein: CASSLIGGQGTPVYGYTF. For the CDR3, the DNA is TGTGCCAGCAGCTTGATAGGGGGACAGGGTACACCTGTCTATGGCTACACCTTC.

This rearrangement joins TRBV5-5 to TRBJ1-5; D unresolved. CDR3 size: 15 residues. V shed 4 bases and J shed 3 bases, with 14 bases lying between them. Germline CDR1 and CDR2: SGHKS and YYEKEE (reference sequence). CDR3 residues: CASSLMAGDNQPQHF. The CDR3 DNA sequence: TGTGCCAGCAGCCTAATGGCGGGAGACAATCAGCCCCAGCATTTT.

The rearrangement links TRBV19 to TRBJ1-1; D may be TRBD1 (5 bases). The V end lost 3 bases, the J end lost 0 bases, and 8 bases lay between the germline ends. CDR3 length: 14 residues. CDR1 and CDR2 (germline): LNHDA, SQIVND (reference sequence). CDR3 sequence reads: CASSMTEMNTEAFF. The CDR3 DNA reads TGTGCCAGTAGTATGACAGAGATGAACACTGAAGCTTTCTTT.

This chain links TRBV5-1 with TRBJ1-1; the D gene is possibly TRBD1 (5 bases). This CDR3 region has 14 residues. V was clipped by 7 bases and J by 1 base, with 14 bases between them. Per germline, CDR1 SGHRS and CDR2 YFSETQ. The CDR3 coding sequence is TGCGCCAGCTCCTGGACATTCTCGAACACTGAAGCTTTCTTT. Its protein is CASSWTFSNTEAFF.

The V gene is TRBV19, the J gene TRBJ1-6; D perhaps matches TRBD1 (6 bases). CDR3 length: 17 residues. With 8 bases removed from V and 9 bases from J, the gap between germline ends came to 26 bases. The germline CDR1 and CDR2 sequences are LNHDA and SQIVND (reference sequence). CDR3 bases: TGTGCCAGTCGTTTGGGACACCTCAGGGTATCGGGTTCACCCCTCCACTTT. This encodes CASRLGHLRVSGSPLHF.